This T cell receptor beta chain emerged from a study of shared clonotypes between healthy human individuals. Study in general: For every donor, three CD4 naive, three CD4 memory, two CD8 naive and one CD8 memory plates were used. Study-level findings and limits: Sampling covered blood only; tissue repertoires likely differ.

Original processing notes: Junction-only immunoSEQ sequences carried no quality scores, so filtering differed. Method: immunoSEQ multiplex PCR; TCRdb's copy keeps in-frame clones and lacks some. The DNA was the basis for D and trimming; V, J and clone size are from that table. The table shows roughly 2.4 million clones, with 90% to 97% occurring only once. A remark on this clone: The antigen is not known.

The sequenced sample was naive CD4+ T cells sorted from blood. Subset meaning: CD45RA+ positively selected. This clonotype originated in a man younger than 35 in good health.

CDR3 DNA: TGTGCCAGCAGCTCTGGACAGGGAATACATGGCTACACCTTC. Translated: CASSSGQGIHGYTF. The chain links TRBV7-2 to TRBJ1-2, with 8 nucleotides matching TRBD1. V shed 4 bases, J shed 6 bases, and the junction held 7 bases outside the gene matches. The germline CDR1 and CDR2 sequences are SGHTA and FQGNSA. The CDR3 has 14 amino acids.